This entry lists 20 T cell receptor beta chains sequenced from one sample in a study of shared clonotypes between healthy human individuals. TCRdb keeps only in-frame clones here, not all; method: immunoSEQ multiplex PCR. Found here are around 350,000 clones, about 70% of them singletons; the top ten hold 10%. The sequencing input was memory CD4+ T cells sorted from blood. Subset noted: CD45RA-negative fraction. All receptors come from a man younger than 45 in good health.

The chain recombines TRBV2 with TRBJ1-4, with D possibly matching TRBD1 (6 bases). From germline, CDR1 is SNHLY and CDR2 FYNNEI. The CDR3 runs 14 residues. Between the trimmed V and J ends, which lost 6 bases and 6 bases, there was a span of 14 bases. Here the CDR3 DNA reads TGTGCCAGCAGGAAAGACAGGTTTCATGAAAAACTGTTTTTT. It specifies CASRKDRFHEKLFF.

The chain combines TRBV28 with TRBJ2-7; D may be TRBD2 (7 bases). Germline V gene data show CDR1 as MDHEN and CDR2 as SYDVKM. The length of the CDR3 is 14 residues. V was shortened by 7 bases and J by 3 bases, with 16 bases between the two germline ends. The CDR3 loop is CASTKGGDLYEQYF. DNA for the CDR3: TGTGCCAGCACCAAAGGGGGGGATCTCTACGAGCAGTACTTC.

In this sample, this clone turned up a few times. The same CDR3 is also encoded by other DNA sequences in this sample. The chain's CDR3 is CASSDLETQYF. CDR3 DNA: TGTGCCAGCAGTGATCTGGAGACCCAGTACTTC. The genes are TRBV2 and TRBJ2-5, with D uncertain. The CDR3 has 11 amino acids. Between the trimmed V and J ends, which lost 3 bases and 5 bases, there was a span of 4 bases. Germline V gene lookup returns CDR1 SNHLY and CDR2 FYNNEI.

This clone turned up a few times. The rearrangement joins TRBV6-5 to TRBJ1-1; D remains unclear. Trimming removed 0 bases from V and 0 bases from J, with 11 bases in between. The CDR3 spans 16 residues. CDR1 is MNHEY and CDR2 is SVGAGI in the germline V gene. In DNA, the CDR3 is TGTGCCAGCAGTTACTCGATGGCTGGGATGAACACTGAAGCTTTCTTT. Residues: CASSYSMAGMNTEAFF.

This clone has ten or more counts. The rearrangement joins TRBV5-6 to TRBJ1-2; the D gene is possibly TRBD1 (5 bases). Germline V gives CDR1 SGHDT, CDR2 YYEEEE. The CDR3 has 17 residues. V lost 3 bases, J lost 4 bases, and 22 bases lay in between. This CDR3 reads CASSSSPAGQVGYGYTF. Written as DNA, the CDR3 is TGTGCCAGCAGCTCGAGTCCCGCAGGGCAGGTTGGCTATGGCTACACCTTC.

V and J are TRBV5-6 and TRBJ2-1; weak D call: TRBD2 (5 bases). The CDR3 is 15 amino acids. Germline V CDR1 and CDR2: SGHDT, YYEEEE. With 4 bases removed from V and 2 bases from J, the gap between germline ends came to 13 bases. The CDR3 loop reads CASSPPGIPYNEQFF. CDR3 coding DNA: TGTGCCAGCAGCCCGCCGGGGATCCCCTACAATGAGCAGTTCTTC.

The chain combines TRBV18 with TRBJ1-5; unclear D gene. The ends were cut back, 2 bases at V and 5 bases at J, with 16 bases in the middle. The CDR3 is made up of 16 amino acids. Germline loops: CDR1 KGHSH, CDR2 LQKENI. The CDR3 DNA follows: TGTGCCAGCTCACCATCGGCCCCAGCTCCCGATCAGCCCCAGCATTTT. Its translation is CASSPSAPAPDQPQHF.

The genes are TRBV29-1 and TRBJ2-1; 14 nucleotides agree with TRBD2. V trimming: 6 bases; J trimming: 4 bases; junction bases outside the gene matches: 8. Germline CDR1 reads SQVTM; CDR2 reads ANQGSEA. The CDR3 extends over 16 amino acids. The CDR3 nucleotides read TGCAGCGTGAGGGGGACTAGCGGGAGCTATTACAATGAGCAGTTCTTC. It codes for CSVRGTSGSYYNEQFF.

J is TRBJ1-4 and V is TRBV15; D is ambiguous. The CDR3 sequence is 15 residues long. V was trimmed by 0 bases and J by 7 bases, leaving 12 bases between them. CDR1 LNHNV and CDR2 YYDKDF come from the germline V gene (reference sequence). CDR3 bases: TGTGCCACCAGCAGAGATTTCCAGGCCGGTGAAAAACTGTTTTTT. Protein: CATSRDFQAGEKLFF.

The table lists this clone with many counts. The J gene is TRBJ2-3, the V gene TRBV9; TRBD1 is a possible D gene (6 bases). CDR3 length: 15 residues. Trimming cost V 1 base and J 2 bases, with 11 bases left between them. Germline CDR1 reads SGDLS; CDR2 reads YYNGEE. This CDR3 reads CASSVLGAHTDTQYF. The CDR3 bases are TGTGCCAGCAGCGTACTGGGGGCGCACACAGATACGCAGTATTTT.

V is TRBV6-6 and J is TRBJ1-2, with 8 bases aligning to TRBD1. With 6 bases clipped from V and 9 bases from J, the junction kept 9 bases outside the gene matches. CDR1 is MNHNY and CDR2 is SVGAGI in the germline V gene (reference sequence). There are 13 residues in the CDR3. Here the CDR3 DNA reads TGTGCCAGCAGCTCCGGACAGGGTAGAAGCTACACCTTC. It specifies CASSSGQGRSYTF.

Regarding this clone: This sample includes further DNA sequences coding for the same CDR3. The chain has TRBV2 and TRBJ1-5; D remains unclear. V gave up 6 bases and J gave up 0 bases, with 9 bases separating them. The CDR3 is 14 amino acids. CDR1 is SNHLY, CDR2 FYNNEI, per germline. The CDR3 DNA sequence: TGTGCCAGCAGAGGACCCTATAGCAATCAGCCCCAGCATTTT. Translating it yields CASRGPYSNQPQHF.

The chain joins TRBV18 to TRBJ2-2; no definite D call. The germline CDR1 and CDR2 sequences are KGHSH and LQKENI. The CDR3 is 16 amino acids. V was cut by 0 bases and J by 7 bases, with 15 bases left in between. The CDR3 DNA reads TGTGCCAGCTCACCACCGGGAACGGAGTGGGGCGGGGAGCTGTTTTTT. Translated, it gives CASSPPGTEWGGELFF.

This CDR3 is CASSVSGSSYNEQFF. The CDR3, as DNA: TGTGCCAGCAGCGTTAGCGGGAGTTCTTACAATGAGCAGTTCTTC. J is TRBJ2-1 and V is TRBV9, with 9 bases that match TRBD2. V shed 2 bases and J 4 bases; nucleotides not matched to a gene: 4. The CDR3 is made up of 15 amino acids. Germline lookup yields CDR1 SGDLS and CDR2 YYNGEE. Full variable domain (remainder filled in from reference TRBV9 and TRBJ2-1): DSGVTQTPKHLITATGQRVTLRCSPRSGDLSVYWYQQSLDQGLQFLIQYYNGEERAKGNILERFSAQQFPDLHSELNLSSLELGDSALYFCASSVSGSSYNEQFFGPGTRLTVL.

The gene calls are TRBV19 and TRBJ2-7, with 10 bases fitting TRBD2. Germline values: CDR1 LNHDA, CDR2 SQIVND (reference sequence). The length of the CDR3 is 18 residues. With 5 bases clipped from V and 2 bases from J, the junction kept 15 bases outside the gene matches. For the CDR3, the DNA is TGTGCCAGTAGTCGGTCTGCTAGCGGGAGCTCGGCAGCCTACGAGCAGTACTTC. It translates to CASSRSASGSSAAYEQYF.

This clone occurred once. This chain joins TRBV18 and TRBJ2-7; no reliable D call. The CDR3 totals 11 residues. V was cut by 2 bases and J by 2 bases, with 1 base left in between. Per germline, CDR1 KGHSH and CDR2 LQKENI. CDR3 loop: CASSPAYEQYF. Written as DNA, the CDR3 is TGTGCCAGCTCACCAGCCTACGAGCAGTACTTC.

V and J are TRBV18 and TRBJ2-1, with a tentative D call TRBD2 (5 bases). The V gene lost 1 base and the J gene lost 12 bases, with 10 bases spanning the gap. CDR1 and CDR2 (germline): KGHSH, LQKENI. This CDR3 region has 12 residues. The CDR3 DNA sequence: TGTGCCAGCTCACCACAGGACTGGGGGCAGTTCTTC. Protein: CASSPQDWGQFF.

The chain is built from TRBV18 and TRBJ1-3, with no clear D. The CDR3 sequence is 14 residues long. CDR1 and CDR2 (germline): KGHSH, LQKENI. V dropped 3 bases and J dropped 5 bases, with 11 bases sitting between them. CDR3 nucleotides: TGTGCCAGCTCACCCTCCCCCCTCAGAAACACCATATATTTT. Translated, it gives CASSPSPLRNTIYF.

Details on this clone: Different DNA sequences within this sample yield the same CDR3. The chain employs TRBV7-2 and TRBJ2-1; unclear D gene. Looked up from germline, CDR1 is SGHTA and CDR2 is FQGNSA. V lost 1 base to trimming and J lost 4 bases, with 5 bases between them. This CDR3 is 13 amino acids long. Here the CDR3 DNA reads TGTGCCAGCAGCTTAGGGGCATACAATGAGCAGTTCTTC. Translating it yields CASSLGAYNEQFF.

In nucleotides, the CDR3 is TGTGCCAGCAGTGTGGACGTGGGGGTAGGGACCCAGTACTTC. It encodes CASSVDVGVGTQYF. The chain has TRBV6-1 and TRBJ2-5, with D possibly being TRBD1 or TRBD2 (5 bases each). The germline V gene encodes CDR1 MNHNS and CDR2 SASEGT. This CDR3 spans 14 amino acids. The V and J ends lost 4 bases and 7 bases respectively, with 16 bases between them.